A single sample gave rise to the 14 T cell receptor beta chains below, sequenced in a study of T cell responses to AZD1222 COVID-19 vaccine (dated by TCRdb to 2020 to 2023). The time point label corresponds to: about 28 days (+/-7) after the second vaccine dose. Libraries came from the immunoSEQ multiplex PCR assay. TCRdb retrieved this table from immuneACCESS and kept in-frame rearrangements only. Not all clones are present; in checked studies, unresolved V genes account for under half, and no reason is known for the remainder. This sample comprises tens of thousands of clones, around 84% of them detected only once. The ten largest make up about 4.5% of the sample. The sample here was peripheral blood, taken 28 days after the second AZD1222 dose. The source of these receptors is an adult who received the AZD1222 COVID-19 vaccine.

J is TRBJ1-1 and V is TRBV18, with TRBD1 identical over 7 bases. This CDR3 contains 17 residues. Germline V gives CDR1 KGHSH, CDR2 LQKENI. The V segment lost 3 bases and the J segment 1 base; nucleotides outside the gene matches: 11. The CDR3 sequence is CASSPSQGVPSNTEAFF. The CDR3 nucleotides are TGTGCCAGCTCACCCTCGCAGGGGGTGCCCTCGAACACTGAAGCTTTCTTT. Full variable domain (remainder filled in from reference TRBV18 and TRBJ1-1): NAGVMQNPRHLVRRRGQEARLRCSPMKGHSHVYWYRQLPEEGLKFMVYLQKENIIDESGMPKERFSAEFPKEGPSILRIQQVVRGDSAAYFCASSPSQGVPSNTEAFFGQGTRLTVV.

The gene calls are TRBV19 and TRBJ1-5; 10 positions agree with TRBD1. This CDR3 spans 15 amino acids. V lost 7 bases, J lost 1 base, and 4 bases stayed unmatched. CDR1 is LNHDA, CDR2 SQIVND, per germline (reference sequence). The CDR3 sequence is CASTPGQGSNQPQHF. The DNA for the CDR3 is TGTGCCAGTACTCCGGGACAGGGGAGCAATCAGCCCCAGCATTTT. The full variable domain, its missing parts supplied by reference TRBV19 and TRBJ1-5, is DGGITQSPKYLFRKEGQNVTLSCEQNLNHDAMYWYRQDPGQGLRLIYYSQIVNDFQKGDIAEGYSVSREKKESFPLTVTSAQKNPTAFYLCASTPGQGSNQPQHFGDGTRLSIL.

This clone was found once. The chain has TRBV9 and TRBJ2-2; 9 bases are shared with TRBD2. The V segment lost 1 base and the J segment 3 bases; nucleotides outside the gene matches: 1. The CDR3 is made up of 15 amino acids. CDR1 and CDR2 from the germline V gene are SGDLS and YYNGEE. The CDR3 DNA sequence: TGTGCCAGCAGCGTACGGACTAGCGACACCGGGGAGCTGTTTTTT. Translated, it gives CASSVRTSDTGELFF.

This clone was picked up many times. The chain joins TRBV9 to TRBJ2-7, with D possibly matching TRBD1 (6 bases). CDR1 is SGDLS, CDR2 YYNGEE, per germline. The CDR3 covers 14 residues. Trimming stripped 0 bases from V and 0 bases from J, with 7 bases between. Here the CDR3 DNA reads TGTGCCAGCAGCGTAGGGGACATCTCCTACGAGCAGTACTTC. Protein sequence: CASSVGDISYEQYF.

This clone came up once. This chain joins TRBV3-1 (or the pseudogene TRBV3-2) and TRBJ1-5; D is perhaps TRBD1 (6 bases). Germline V CDR1 and CDR2: LGHDT, YNNKEL (reference sequence). V was trimmed by 0 bases and J by 5 bases, leaving 11 bases between them. The CDR3 runs to 15 residues. CDR3 loop: CASSQDNRDYQPQHF. The CDR3 DNA follows: TGTGCCAGCAGCCAAGATAACAGGGACTATCAGCCCCAGCATTTT.

With regard to this clone: A junction boundary mismatches the germline segment, possibly from a read error. V is TRBV7-7 and J is TRBJ1-2; 7 bases fit TRBD1. The CDR3 spans 14 residues. CDR1 SSHAT and CDR2 FNYEAQ come from the germline V gene (reference sequence). The DNA of the CDR3 is TGTGCTAGCAGCTCCGACAGGGAGGCTGGTGGCTACACCTTC. It specifies CASSSDREAGGYTF. The entire variable domain, with the rest obtained from reference TRBV7-7 and TRBJ1-2, is as follows: GAGVSQSPRYKVTKRGQDVTLRCDPISSHATLYWYQQALGQGPEFLTYFNYEAQPDKSGLPSDRFSAERPEGSISTLTIQRTEQRDSAMYRCASSSDREAGGYTFGSGTRLTVV.

A few counts support this clone. The chain has TRBV3-1 (or the pseudogene TRBV3-2) and TRBJ2-7, with TRBD1 matching 7 bases. V trimming: 8 bases; J trimming: 5 bases; junction bases outside the gene matches: 15. This CDR3 is built from 15 residues. The germline CDR1 and CDR2 sequences are LGHDT and YNNKEL (reference sequence). CDR3 loop: CASSLEGGLSDEQYF. The CDR3 DNA follows: TGTGCCAGCTCCCTCGAAGGGGGCTTAAGCGACGAGCAGTACTTC.

V and J are TRBV9 and TRBJ1-1; D is uncertain. Germline V CDR1 and CDR2: SGDLS, YYNGEE. Between the trimmed V and J ends, which lost 0 bases and 1 base, there was a span of 7 bases. This CDR3 has 14 amino acids. Here the CDR3 DNA reads TGTGCCAGCAGCGTAGCTCCAGAGAACACTGAAGCTTTCTTT. Protein product: CASSVAPENTEAFF.

The chain links TRBV28 to TRBJ2-1; 8 positions agree with TRBD2. Germline V gives CDR1 MDHEN, CDR2 SYDVKM. The CDR3 has 12 residues. V lost 1 base, J lost 15 bases, and 5 bases stayed unmatched. For the CDR3, the DNA is TGTGCCAGCAGTTTATACCAGCGGGAGAGGTTCTTC. Amino acid sequence: CASSLYQRERFF.

V and J are TRBV29-1 and TRBJ2-5; D call uncertain. This CDR3 is 15 amino acids long. Germline V lookup: CDR1 SQVTM, CDR2 ANQGSEA. V lost 3 bases and J 1 base, leaving 15 bases between the germline ends. The DNA for the CDR3 is TGCAGCGTTGATATTCTTGGGGTAGGCCAAGAGACCCAGTACTTC. Protein sequence: CSVDILGVGQETQYF.

This chain connects TRBV7-2 to TRBJ2-2; no clear D. CDR3 size: 15 residues. V was trimmed by 1 base and J by 5 bases, leaving 11 bases between them. The germline CDR1 and CDR2 sequences are SGHTA and FQGNSA. CDR3 DNA sequence: TGTGCCAGCAGCTTAGTTTCCCTCCAGACCGGGGAGCTGTTTTTT. It yields the protein CASSLVSLQTGELFF.

This chain uses TRBV2 with TRBJ1-5; D is ambiguous. The CDR3 contains 13 residues. CDR1 is SNHLY, CDR2 FYNNEI, per germline. Trimming removed 4 bases at V and 3 bases at J, with 7 bases between. CDR3 coding DNA: TGTGCCAGCAGTGGTGCCTCCAATCAGCCCCAGCATTTT. It specifies CASSGASNQPQHF.

The chain is built from TRBV27 and TRBJ2-2; D unclear. Germline V CDR1 and CDR2: MNHEY, SMNVEV (reference sequence). This CDR3 has 21 amino acids. Trimming shortened V by 3 bases and J by 0 bases, and 26 bases separated the two germline ends. The CDR3 sequence is CASSLRVTFQWVKTNTGELFF. The CDR3 bases are TGTGCCAGCAGTTTGCGTGTCACTTTCCAGTGGGTTAAGACGAACACCGGGGAGCTGTTTTTT.

This clone was counted once. The V gene is TRBV6-5, the J gene TRBJ2-7; 7 bases match TRBD1. The germline CDR1 and CDR2 sequences are MNHEY and SVGAGI. The CDR3 covers 14 residues. V gave up 6 bases and J gave up 2 bases; unmatched junction bases: 7. The CDR3 spells CASRGTELTYEQYF. CDR3 nucleotide sequence: TGTGCCAGCAGGGGGACAGAATTAACCTACGAGCAGTACTTC.